One and the same sample provided the 2 T cell receptor beta chains below, sequenced in a study of OX40 agonist ivuxolimab in advanced cancers. The method was immunoSEQ multiplex PCR; TCRdb's version includes in-frame clones alone and lacks a portion of them. The table includes roughly 110,000 clones, roughly nine tenths detected once. The sample here was CD4+ or CD8+ T cells sorted from blood, taken in a trial of the OX40 agonist ivuxolimab. The receptor set was obtained from an adult with an advanced solid tumor such as melanoma, head and neck, liver or kidney cancer.

The chain has TRBV18 and TRBJ1-1, with D tentatively TRBD1 (5 bases). V was cut by 0 bases and J by 5 bases, with 16 bases left in between. The germline CDR1 and CDR2 sequences are KGHSH and LQKENI. This CDR3 comprises 16 residues. CDR3 amino acids: CASSPPGTSSGTEAFF. CDR3 DNA sequence: TGTGCCAGCTCACCACCAGGGACCTCAAGTGGGACTGAAGCTTTCTTT.

As concerns this clone: Other DNA sequences in this specimen translate into the identical CDR3. V and J are TRBV5-1 and TRBJ2-5, with D possibly matching TRBD1 (6 bases). The CDR3 consists of 14 residues. V lost 0 bases and J lost 2, with 8 bases in between. Per germline, CDR1 SGHRS and CDR2 YFSETQ. In nucleotides, the CDR3 is TGCGCCAGCAGCTTGGCCGGACAGCAAGAGACCCAGTACTTC. Residues: CASSLAGQQETQYF.